Described below is a single T cell receptor (beta chain) sequence and its context. Measured with immunoSEQ multiplex PCR; TCRdb has only the in-frame clones, and not every one. The repertoire has around 270,000 clones, 80% to 85% of them found once; the top ten carry 1.5%. The sample belongs to a study of blood T cell repertoires in COVID-19. The CDR3 loop spans 14 amino acids. Germline V gene lookup returns CDR1 ENHRY and CDR2 SYGVKD. V lost 1 base and J 7 bases, leaving 13 bases between the germline ends. The chain carries TRBV10-3 and TRBJ1-2; D gene uncertain. This TCR was sampled from a middle-aged woman who had recovered from COVID-19. The sequenced sample consisted of peripheral blood. This CDR3 is CAISELDRRAGYTF. CDR3 DNA sequence: TGTGCCATCAGTGAGTTAGACCGGAGGGCTGGCTACACCTTC.